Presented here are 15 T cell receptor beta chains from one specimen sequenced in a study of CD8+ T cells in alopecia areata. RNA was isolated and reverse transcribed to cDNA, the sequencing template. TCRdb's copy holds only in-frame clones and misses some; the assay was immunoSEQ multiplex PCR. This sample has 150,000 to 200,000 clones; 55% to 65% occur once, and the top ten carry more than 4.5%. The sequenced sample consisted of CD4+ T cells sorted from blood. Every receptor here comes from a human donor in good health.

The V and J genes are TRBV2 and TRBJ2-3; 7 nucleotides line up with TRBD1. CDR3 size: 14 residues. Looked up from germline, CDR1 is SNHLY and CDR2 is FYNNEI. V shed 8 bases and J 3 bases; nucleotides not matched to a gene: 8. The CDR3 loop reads CASDHRGLTDTQYF. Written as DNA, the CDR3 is TGTGCCAGCGACCATAGGGGGCTTACAGATACGCAGTATTTT.

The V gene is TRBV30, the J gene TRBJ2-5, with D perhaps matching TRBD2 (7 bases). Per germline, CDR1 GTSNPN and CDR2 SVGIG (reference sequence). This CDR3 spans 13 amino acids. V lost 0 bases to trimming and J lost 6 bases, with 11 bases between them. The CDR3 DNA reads TGTGCCTGGAGTGTGGGAGGGGGAAAGACCCAGTACTTC. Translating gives CAWSVGGGKTQYF.

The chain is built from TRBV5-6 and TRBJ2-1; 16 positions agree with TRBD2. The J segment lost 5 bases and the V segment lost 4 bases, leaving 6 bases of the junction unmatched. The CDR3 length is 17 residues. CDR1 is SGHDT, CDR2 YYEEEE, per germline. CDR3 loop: CASSEGLAGGPHNEQFF. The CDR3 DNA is TGTGCCAGCAGCGAGGGACTAGCGGGAGGGCCACACAATGAGCAGTTCTTC. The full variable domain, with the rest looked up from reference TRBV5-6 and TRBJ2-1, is DAGVTQSPTHLIKTRGQQVTLRCSPKSGHDTVSWYQQALGQGPQFIFQYYEEEERQRGNFPDRFSGHQFPNYSSELNVNALLLGDSALYLCASSEGLAGGPHNEQFFGPGTRLTVL.

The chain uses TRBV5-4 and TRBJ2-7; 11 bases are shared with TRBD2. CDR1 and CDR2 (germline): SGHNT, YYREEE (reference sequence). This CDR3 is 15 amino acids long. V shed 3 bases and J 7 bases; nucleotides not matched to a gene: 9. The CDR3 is CASSSLASGRREQYF. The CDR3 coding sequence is TGTGCCAGCAGCTCCCTCGCTAGCGGGAGGCGGGAGCAGTACTTC.

The CDR3 nucleotides read TGTGCCAGCAGCTCCGTAGGGACTAGCGGGAGTGTAGGTCGGTTCTTC. As protein: CASSSVGTSGSVGRFF. This sequence joins TRBV5-6 and TRBJ2-1; 14 bases map to TRBD2. The junction had 14 bases not matched to a gene; V was cut back by 3 bases and J by 15 bases. Germline CDR1 reads SGHDT; CDR2 reads YYEEEE. The CDR3 length is 16 residues.

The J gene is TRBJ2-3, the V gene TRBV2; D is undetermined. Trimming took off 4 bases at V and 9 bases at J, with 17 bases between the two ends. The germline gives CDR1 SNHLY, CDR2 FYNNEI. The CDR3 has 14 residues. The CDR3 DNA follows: TGTGCCAGCAGTGCTCTTCGGCTCCAGGACACGCAGTATTTT. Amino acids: CASSALRLQDTQYF.

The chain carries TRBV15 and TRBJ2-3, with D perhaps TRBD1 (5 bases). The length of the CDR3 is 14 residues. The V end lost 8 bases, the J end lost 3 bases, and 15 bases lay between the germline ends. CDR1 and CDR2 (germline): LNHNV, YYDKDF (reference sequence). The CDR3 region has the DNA TGTGCCACCTCTGGACACCGGGCGACAGATACGCAGTATTTT. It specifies CATSGHRATDTQYF.

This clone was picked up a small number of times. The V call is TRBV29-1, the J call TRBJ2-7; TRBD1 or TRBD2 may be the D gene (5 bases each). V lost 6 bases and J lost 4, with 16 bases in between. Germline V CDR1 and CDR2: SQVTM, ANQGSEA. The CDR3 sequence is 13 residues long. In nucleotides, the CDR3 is TGCAGCGTCCTCGGGGACGGACTTTACGAGCAGTACTTC. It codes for CSVLGDGLYEQYF.

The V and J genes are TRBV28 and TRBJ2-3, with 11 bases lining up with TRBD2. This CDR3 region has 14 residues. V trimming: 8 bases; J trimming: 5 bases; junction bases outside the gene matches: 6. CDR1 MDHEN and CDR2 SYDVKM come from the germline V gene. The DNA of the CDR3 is TGTGCCAGCGGCATAGCGGGAGGGCGAGATACGCAGTATTTT. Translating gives CASGIAGGRDTQYF. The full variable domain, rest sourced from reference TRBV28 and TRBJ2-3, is DVKVTQSSRYLVKRTGEKVFLECVQDMDHENMFWYRQDPGLGLRLIYFSYDVKMKEKGDIPEGYSVSREKKERFSLILESASTNQTSMYLCASGIAGGRDTQYFGPGTRLTVL.

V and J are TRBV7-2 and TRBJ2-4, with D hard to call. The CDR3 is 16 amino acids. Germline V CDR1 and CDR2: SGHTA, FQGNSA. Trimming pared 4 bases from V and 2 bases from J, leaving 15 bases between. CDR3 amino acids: CASSSFLGVTKNIQYF. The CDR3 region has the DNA TGTGCCAGCAGCTCGTTCCTGGGCGTAACCAAAAACATTCAGTACTTC.

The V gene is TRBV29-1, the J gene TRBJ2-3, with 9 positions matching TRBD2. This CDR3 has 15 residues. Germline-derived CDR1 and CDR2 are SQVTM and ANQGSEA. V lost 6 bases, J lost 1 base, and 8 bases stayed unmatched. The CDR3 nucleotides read TGCAGCGTGGCGGGAGGGGATTTGGGCACAGATACGCAGTATTTT. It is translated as CSVAGGDLGTDTQYF.

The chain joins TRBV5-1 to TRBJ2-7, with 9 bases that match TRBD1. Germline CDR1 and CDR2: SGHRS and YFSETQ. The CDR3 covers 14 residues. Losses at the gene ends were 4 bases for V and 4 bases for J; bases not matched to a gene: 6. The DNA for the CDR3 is TGCGCCAGCAGCCCCAGGACAGGGGATTACGAGCAGTACTTC. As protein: CASSPRTGDYEQYF.

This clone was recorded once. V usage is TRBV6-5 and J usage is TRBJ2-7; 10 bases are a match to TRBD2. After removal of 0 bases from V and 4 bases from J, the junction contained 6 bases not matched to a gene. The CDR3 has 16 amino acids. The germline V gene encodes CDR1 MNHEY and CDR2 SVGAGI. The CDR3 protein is CASSYSSGRARYEQYF. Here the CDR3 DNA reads TGTGCCAGCAGTTACTCCAGCGGGAGGGCCAGATACGAGCAGTACTTC.

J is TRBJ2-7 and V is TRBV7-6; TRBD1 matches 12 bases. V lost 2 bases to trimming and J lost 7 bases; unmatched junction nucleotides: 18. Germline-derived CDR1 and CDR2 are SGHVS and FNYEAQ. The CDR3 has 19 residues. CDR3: CASSLPPPGTGGAGGEQYF. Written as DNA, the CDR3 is TGTGCCAGCAGCTTACCTCCCCCCGGGACAGGGGGCGCGGGGGGAGAGCAGTACTTC.

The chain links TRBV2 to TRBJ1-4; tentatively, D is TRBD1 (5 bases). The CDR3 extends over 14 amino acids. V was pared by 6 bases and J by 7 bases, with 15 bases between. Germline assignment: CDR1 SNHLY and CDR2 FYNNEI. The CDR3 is CASRPGLLGEKLFF. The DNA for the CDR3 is TGTGCCAGCAGGCCAGGGCTCTTGGGTGAAAAACTGTTTTTT.